This T cell receptor beta chain was captured by sequencing in a study of OX40 agonist ivuxolimab in advanced cancers. This clone was seen just once. This CDR3 is 17 amino acids long. Some clones are missing from TCRdb's copy, which holds only in-frame ones; the method was immunoSEQ multiplex PCR. The data hold around 72,000 clones, with 85% to 90% observed a single time. This rearrangement joins TRBV1 to TRBJ1-1; TRBD1, as called in the table, went unchecked against the DNA. TRBV1 constitutes a pseudogene. The material was CD4+ or CD8+ T cells sorted from blood, obtained in a trial of the OX40 agonist ivuxolimab. The TCR originated in an adult with an advanced solid tumor such as melanoma, head and neck, liver or kidney cancer. CDR3 DNA: TGCACCAGCAGCCAAGATCCGGGTTGGACAGGTCGCACTGAAGCTTTCTTT. As protein: CTSSQDPGWTGRTEAFF.